The clone carrying this TCR beta chain was picked up a small number of times. Its antigen is unknown. Per germline, CDR1 MNHNS and CDR2 SASEGT. The CDR3 is 15 amino acids. This record belongs to a study of blood T cells in healthy people across ages. Together with a sample-barcoded 5' primer, a J-beta primer mix was included in a second PCR lasting roughly 6 to 12 cycles. TCRdb analysed the 5' RACE reads with MiXCR anew, one entry per CDR3 protein. The sample includes some 850,000 distinct CDR3 sequences, 20% to 30% of them seen just once. The study's findings and limits: Strong correlation linked observed beta diversity and percent naive T cells. The donors' CMV status was not determined, possibly confounding changes in expanded clonotypes.

In addition, the sample was reused for a study of T cells of mothers and their children. That work contributes: Donation was provided by three healthy Caucasian mothers along with their six children. There was no detection of any persistent microchimeric T cell clones.

The source material was blood. The chain joins TRBV6-1 to TRBJ2-5, with TRBD1 identical over 8 bases. The J call may be in error: the DNA end matches TRBJ2-1 better. The clonotype originates from a boy younger than 18 in good health. This CDR3 is CASSDEDRVYNEQFF. As DNA, the CDR3 is TGTGCCAGCAGTGATGAGGACAGGGTATACAATGAGCAGTTCTTC.